What follows are 25 T cell receptor beta chains derived from one specimen sequenced in a study of Ad26.COV2.S vaccination and SARS-CoV-2 variants (dated by TCRdb to the early 2020s). Libraries were made using the immunoSEQ multiplex PCR assay. TCRdb retrieved this table from immuneACCESS and kept in-frame rearrangements only. Not all clones are present; in checked studies, unresolved V genes account for under half, and no reason is known for the remainder. This sample gives roughly 460,000 clones in total; approximately 90% of them show up just once. The leading ten clones occupy about 1.5% of the sample. According to the study, the label for this sample's treatment or condition signals: roughly 18 received Ad26.COV2.S at low or high dose, single or two shots; several received placebo; per-sample allocation not given. Repertoires of vaccine and placebo recipients were sequenced from samples taken on day 63 after the first injection.

The material was peripheral blood, obtained in a trial of Ad26.COV2.S vaccine versus placebo. The source of these receptors is a person aged 18 to 59 who received the Ad26.COV2.S COVID-19 vaccine or a placebo.

The chain employs TRBV12-5 and TRBJ1-2; D is uncertain. The CDR3 runs to 14 residues. From germline, CDR1 is LGHNT and CDR2 FRNRAP. The V end lost 5 bases, the J end lost 3 bases, and 13 bases lay between the germline ends. CDR3 loop: CASGPTGAHYGYTF. Here the CDR3 DNA reads TGTGCTAGTGGTCCCACGGGAGCCCACTATGGCTACACCTTC. The full variable domain, with the rest looked up from reference TRBV12-5 and TRBJ1-2, is DARVTQTPRHKVTEMGQEVTMRCQPILGHNTVFWYRQTMMQGLELLAYFRNRAPLDDSGMPKDRFSAEMPDATLATLKIQPSEPRDSAVYFCASGPTGAHYGYTFGSGTRLTVV.

V usage is TRBV10-2 and J usage is TRBJ2-7, with D maybe TRBD1 (6 bases). Germline CDR1 and CDR2: WSHSY and SAAADI. The ends were cut back, 3 bases at V and 5 bases at J, with 14 bases in the middle. The CDR3 loop spans 14 amino acids. The CDR3 loop is CASSDWQGSHEQYF. In nucleotides, the CDR3 is TGCGCCAGCAGTGATTGGCAGGGGTCCCACGAGCAGTACTTC.

V and J are TRBV18 and TRBJ2-3, with TRBD1 as a possible D gene (5 bases). From germline, CDR1 is KGHSH and CDR2 LQKENI. The ends were cut back, 0 bases at V and 4 bases at J, with 8 bases in the middle. This CDR3 is built from 14 residues. CDR3 amino acids: CASSPPGRSDTQYF. The CDR3 DNA reads TGTGCCAGCTCACCACCGGGGCGGTCAGATACGCAGTATTTT.

The V gene is TRBV7-9, the J gene TRBJ1-1; D gene ambiguous. V was cut by 8 bases and J by 1 base, with 11 bases left in between. Per germline, CDR1 SEHNR and CDR2 FQNEAQ (reference sequence). The CDR3 spans 13 residues. This CDR3 reads CASHGRQNTEAFF. CDR3 nucleotides: TGTGCCAGCCATGGGAGGCAGAACACTGAAGCTTTCTTT.

The chain carries TRBV7-2 and TRBJ2-2; 7 bases are shared with TRBD1. CDR1 and CDR2 from the germline V gene are SGHTA and FQGNSA. J lost 7 bases, V lost 4 bases, and 3 bases had no gene match. The CDR3 spans 13 residues. DNA of the CDR3: TGTGCCAGCAGCTCACAGGGGATCGGGGAGCTGTTTTTT. Protein sequence: CASSSQGIGELFF.

The J gene is TRBJ1-2, the V gene TRBV5-5; D not resolved. Germline V gene lookup returns CDR1 SGHKS and CDR2 YYEKEE (reference sequence). Trimming removed 2 bases at V and 5 bases at J, with 10 bases between. This CDR3 has 13 amino acids. The CDR3 bases are TGTGCCAGCAGCTTATCGTTTTATTATGGCTACACCTTC. Protein product: CASSLSFYYGYTF. Looking up the rest from reference TRBV5-5 and TRBJ1-2 gives the full variable domain: DAGVTQSPTHLIKTRGQQVTLRCSPISGHKSVSWYQQVLGQGPQFIFQYYEKEERGRGNFPDRFSARQFPNYSSELNVNALLLGDSALYLCASSLSFYYGYTFGSGTRLTVV.

The V call is TRBV6-1, the J call TRBJ1-2; D is unresolved. Per germline, CDR1 MNHNS and CDR2 SASEGT. V lost 3 bases, J lost 4 bases, and 15 bases lay in between. This CDR3 contains 15 residues. The CDR3 sequence is CASSEGPGAGYGYTF. The CDR3 nucleotides are TGTGCCAGCAGTGAGGGCCCCGGAGCAGGCTATGGCTACACCTTC.

The gene calls are TRBV9 and TRBJ2-4; tentatively, D is TRBD1 (5 bases). This CDR3 region has 15 residues. V was shortened by 0 bases and J by 3 bases, with 10 bases between the two germline ends. Germline CDR1 and CDR2: SGDLS and YYNGEE. The CDR3 region is CASSVGGLGKNIQYF. CDR3 DNA: TGTGCCAGCAGCGTAGGGGGCCTGGGCAAAAACATTCAGTACTTC.

The chain uses TRBV10-3 and TRBJ1-2; D unresolved. V gave up 6 bases and J gave up 0 bases, with 11 bases separating them. Germline V gives CDR1 ENHRY, CDR2 SYGVKD. The CDR3 has 14 amino acids. The chain's CDR3 is CAISSGLANYGYTF. The CDR3 region has the DNA TGTGCCATCAGCTCAGGTTTAGCTAACTATGGCTACACCTTC.

This clone was counted between two and nine times. The genes are TRBV4-2 and TRBJ1-5; 8 bases are a match to TRBD1. Germline assignment: CDR1 LGHNA and CDR2 YNFKEQ. The V and J ends lost 0 bases and 6 bases, in that order; junction bases with no gene match: 7. The CDR3 is made up of 16 amino acids. As DNA, the CDR3 is TGTGCCAGCAGCCAAGAAGTCAGGGGGCATAGTCAGCCCCAGCATTTT. This sequence encodes CASSQEVRGHSQPQHF.

In its sample, this clone was seen once. J is TRBJ2-3 and V is TRBV7-9; D possibly corresponds to TRBD1 (6 bases). Trimming pared 2 bases from V and 6 bases from J, leaving 9 bases between. Germline lookup yields CDR1 SEHNR and CDR2 FQNEAQ (reference sequence). The CDR3 covers 13 residues. The CDR3 nucleotides are TGTGCCAGCAGCTTAAGGGGGTTGGATACGCAGTATTTT. This translates into CASSLRGLDTQYF. Looking up the rest from reference TRBV7-9 and TRBJ2-3 gives the full variable domain: DTGVSQNPRHKITKRGQNVTFRCDPISEHNRLYWYRQTLGQGPEFLTYFQNEAQLEKSRLLSDRFSAERPKGSFSTLEIQRTEQGDSAMYLCASSLRGLDTQYFGPGTRLTVL.

The rearrangement joins TRBV19 to TRBJ1-5; 10 bases are a match to TRBD1. V trimming: 3 bases; J trimming: 6 bases; junction bases outside the gene matches: 8. Germline V gene sequence: CDR1 LNHDA, CDR2 SQIVND (reference sequence). The CDR3 is made up of 16 amino acids. DNA for the CDR3: TGTGCCAGTAGTATCTATCGACAGGGGGCGGGTCAGCCCCAGCATTTT. Translating gives CASSIYRQGAGQPQHF.

This chain uses TRBV6-2 or TRBV6-3 with TRBJ2-5; D gene unclear. Germline-derived CDR1 and CDR2 are MNHEY and SVGEGT. The CDR3 consists of 11 residues. The V end was cut by 3 bases, the J end by 5 bases, with 4 bases between. The CDR3 is CASSYRETQYF. As DNA, the CDR3 is TGTGCCAGCAGTTATAGGGAGACCCAGTACTTC.

CDR3 sequence reads: CASSYMAGDQPQHF. CDR3 coding DNA: TGTGCCAGCAGTTACATGGCAGGGGATCAGCCCCAGCATTTT. The rearrangement uses TRBV6-5 and TRBJ1-5, with D possibly being TRBD1 (6 bases). The CDR3 spans 14 residues. The germline V and J ends were trimmed by 2 bases and 5 bases, with 10 bases remaining between them. Germline V lookup: CDR1 MNHEY, CDR2 SVGAGI.

The rearrangement joins TRBV29-1 to TRBJ1-2; 8 positions match TRBD1. The CDR3 totals 16 residues. Germline CDR1 is SQVTM and CDR2 is ANQGSEA. Trimming removed 4 bases from V and 0 bases from J; junction bases left unmatched: 10. The CDR3 sequence is CSVGGYTTGANYGYTF. DNA of the CDR3: TGCAGCGTTGGGGGGTACACGACAGGGGCTAACTATGGCTACACCTTC.

This clone was observed once. The chain recombines TRBV30 with TRBJ2-1; D gene ambiguous. This CDR3 contains 13 residues. CDR1 and CDR2 (germline): GTSNPN, SVGIG (reference sequence). The germline V and J ends were trimmed by 1 base and 0 bases, with 4 bases remaining between them. CDR3 bases: TGTGCCTGGAGTGAAAGCTCCTACAATGAGCAGTTCTTC. Protein sequence: CAWSESSYNEQFF.

The chain has TRBV30 and TRBJ1-1; D gene unclear. The CDR3 runs to 11 residues. V gave up 4 bases and J gave up 3 bases, with 6 bases separating them. The V gene's germline CDR1 is GTSNPN and CDR2 SVGIG (reference sequence). CDR3 in amino acids: CAWTKDTEAFF. Written as DNA, the CDR3 is TGTGCCTGGACTAAGGACACTGAAGCTTTCTTT.

V and J are TRBV2 and TRBJ2-7; 8 nucleotides agree with TRBD1. The CDR3 totals 14 residues. V was clipped by 4 bases and J by 3 bases; unmatched bases: 5. The germline V gene has CDR1 SNHLY and CDR2 FYNNEI. The CDR3 spells CASSGGQGRYEQYF. The CDR3 coding sequence is TGTGCCAGCAGTGGAGGACAGGGTCGCTACGAGCAGTACTTC.

The chain carries TRBV3-1 (or the pseudogene TRBV3-2) and TRBJ2-5; no firm D call. Trimming left V 2 bases short and J 1 base short, with 8 bases between. The germline CDR1 and CDR2 sequences are LGHDT and YNNKEL (reference sequence). This CDR3 is built from 14 residues. CDR3 sequence: CASSQRTFQETQYF. In DNA, the CDR3 is TGTGCCAGCAGCCAAAGGACGTTCCAAGAGACCCAGTACTTC.

The rearrangement links TRBV5-4 to TRBJ2-3, with D unresolved. The CDR3 extends over 14 amino acids. Trimming cost V 1 base and J 2 bases, with 8 bases left between them. Germline lookup yields CDR1 SGHNT and CDR2 YYREEE (reference sequence). CDR3 protein: CASSLMPVTDTQYF. The CDR3 nucleotides read TGTGCCAGCAGCTTGATGCCCGTCACAGATACGCAGTATTTT.

This clone was seen only a few times. CDR3: CASSITANTEAFF. In nucleotides, the CDR3 is TGTGCCAGCAGCATTACAGCGAACACTGAAGCTTTCTTT. The chain has TRBV6-2 or TRBV6-3 and TRBJ1-1; no firm D call. The V end lost 6 bases, the J end lost 1 base, and 9 bases lay between the germline ends. The CDR3 has 13 amino acids. The germline V gene has CDR1 MNHEY and CDR2 SVGEGT.

The count of this clone is one. CDR3 sequence: CAWSVGGLESGANVLTF. DNA for the CDR3: TGTGCCTGGAGTGTAGGGGGCCTAGAATCTGGGGCCAACGTCCTGACTTTC. The rearrangement uses TRBV30 and TRBJ2-6; TRBD1 agrees at 7 bases. Germline V lookup: CDR1 GTSNPN, CDR2 SVGIG (reference sequence). The CDR3 sequence is 17 residues long. V lost 0 bases and J lost 1; bases outside the gene matches: 6.

The chain joins TRBV13 to TRBJ1-2, with 7 bases aligning to TRBD1. The CDR3 spans 16 residues. Trimming took 6 bases from V and 5 from J; bases not matched to a gene: 15. Germline CDR1 PRHDT, CDR2 FYEKMQ (reference sequence). Here the CDR3 reads CASSNPRDSKLYGYTF. CDR3 coding DNA: TGTGCCAGCAGTAACCCTCGGGACAGCAAATTGTATGGCTACACCTTC.

The chain carries TRBV10-3 and TRBJ2-2; D not certain. CDR1 is ENHRY, CDR2 SYGVKD, per germline. V dropped 5 bases and J dropped 4 bases, with 8 bases sitting between them. CDR3 length equals 13 residues. In DNA, the CDR3 is TGTGCCATCAGTTCTCTTATCACCGGGGAGCTGTTTTTT. This encodes CAISSLITGELFF.

The J gene is TRBJ2-7, the V gene TRBV3-1 (or the pseudogene TRBV3-2), with D possibly being TRBD2 (5 bases). V lost 4 bases, J lost 2 bases, and 12 bases lay in between. This CDR3 region has 14 residues. The germline CDR1 and CDR2 sequences are LGHDT and YNNKEL (reference sequence). CDR3 in DNA: TGTGCCAGCAGCCCCGGGTGGGGAGCCTACGAGCAGTACTTC. Translated, it gives CASSPGWGAYEQYF.